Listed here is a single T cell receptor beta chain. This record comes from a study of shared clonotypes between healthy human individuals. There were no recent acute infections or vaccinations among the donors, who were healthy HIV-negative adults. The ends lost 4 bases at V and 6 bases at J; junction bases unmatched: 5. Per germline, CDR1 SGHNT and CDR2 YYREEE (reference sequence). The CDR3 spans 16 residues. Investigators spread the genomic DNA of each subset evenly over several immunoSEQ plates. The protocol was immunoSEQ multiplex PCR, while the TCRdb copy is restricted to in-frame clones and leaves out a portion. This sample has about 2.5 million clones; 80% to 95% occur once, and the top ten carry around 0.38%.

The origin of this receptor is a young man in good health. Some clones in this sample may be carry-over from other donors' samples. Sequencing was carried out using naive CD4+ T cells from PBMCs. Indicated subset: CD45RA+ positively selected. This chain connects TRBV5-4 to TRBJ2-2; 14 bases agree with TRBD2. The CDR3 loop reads CASSAGLAGAPGELFF. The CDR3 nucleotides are TGTGCCAGCAGCGCGGGACTAGCGGGGGCACCCGGGGAGCTGTTTTTT.